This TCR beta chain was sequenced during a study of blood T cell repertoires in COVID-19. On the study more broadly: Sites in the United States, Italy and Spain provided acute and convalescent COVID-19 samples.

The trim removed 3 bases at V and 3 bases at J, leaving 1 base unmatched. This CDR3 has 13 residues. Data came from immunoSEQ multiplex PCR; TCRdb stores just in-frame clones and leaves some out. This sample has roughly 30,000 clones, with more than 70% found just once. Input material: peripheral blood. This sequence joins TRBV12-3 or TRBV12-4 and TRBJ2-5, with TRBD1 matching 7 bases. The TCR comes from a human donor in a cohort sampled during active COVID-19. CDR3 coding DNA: TGTGCCAGCAGTTTTGGGACAGAAGAGACCCAGTACTTC. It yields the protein CASSFGTEETQYF.